The 20 T cell receptor beta chains listed next were all sequenced from one sample in a study of Ad26.COV2.S vaccination and SARS-CoV-2 variants. Treatment described: roughly 20 received Ad26.COV2.S at low or high dose, single or two shots; 5 received placebo; per-sample allocation not given. It was on day 63 after the first vaccine or placebo injection that samples were taken. TCRdb's table, derived via immunoSEQ multiplex PCR, lists solely in-frame clones and lacks some. This table holds about 370,000 clones, about 89% found once. This specimen was peripheral blood, taken in a trial of Ad26.COV2.S vaccine versus placebo. The receptor source for this set is a person between 18 and 65 years old who received the Ad26.COV2.S COVID-19 vaccine or a placebo.

In this sample, this clone turned up once. The chain joins TRBV4-2 to TRBJ2-2; no firm D call. The germline V gene has CDR1 LGHNA and CDR2 YNFKEQ. V lost 4 bases and J lost 0, with 9 bases in between. The CDR3 loop spans 15 amino acids. The CDR3 bases are TGTGCCAGCAGCCTCGGCAGTGCGAACACCGGGGAGCTGTTTTTT. This translates into CASSLGSANTGELFF.

This clone was observed a few times. CDR3 in amino acids: CASSFGGPKTGELFF. Written as DNA, the CDR3 is TGCGCCAGCAGCTTTGGGGGACCAAAGACCGGGGAGCTGTTTTTT. This sequence joins TRBV5-1 and TRBJ2-2, with D perhaps being TRBD1 or TRBD2 (5 bases each). V lost 2 bases, J lost 5 bases, and 13 bases lay in between. The CDR3 totals 15 residues. Germline V lookup: CDR1 SGHRS, CDR2 YFSETQ.

The CDR3 loop is CASSLRSGELFF. For the CDR3, the DNA is TGTGCCAGCAGTTTACGATCCGGGGAGCTGTTTTTT. The chain is built from TRBV12-3 or TRBV12-4 and TRBJ2-2; no definite D call. V was cut by 2 bases and J by 6 bases, with 4 bases left in between. The CDR3 spans 12 residues.

Here the CDR3 reads CASSGRGLAGGEQYF. CDR3 DNA sequence: TGTGCCAGCAGCGGGAGAGGACTAGCGGGAGGTGAGCAGTACTTC. This rearrangement joins TRBV9 to TRBJ2-7; TRBD2 matches at 14 bases. This CDR3 has 15 residues. The germline V gene has CDR1 SGDLS and CDR2 YYNGEE. The V and J ends lost 3 bases and 7 bases, in that order; junction bases with no gene match: 6.

This clone was observed a handful of times. V gene TRBV6-2 or TRBV6-3 combines with J gene TRBJ1-1, with 7 bases matching TRBD1. The CDR3 loop spans 14 amino acids. The germline V gene encodes CDR1 MNHEY and CDR2 SVGEGT. With 5 bases clipped from V and 7 bases from J, the junction kept 10 bases outside the gene matches. CDR3 DNA: TGTGCCAGCAGTCCCAGGCAGGGGGTCGGTGAAGCTTTCTTT. Protein product: CASSPRQGVGEAFF.

The chain joins TRBV3-1 (or the pseudogene TRBV3-2) to TRBJ2-3; D remains ambiguous. CDR3 length: 11 amino acids. CDR1 and CDR2 (germline): LGHDT, YNNKEL (reference sequence). Trimming shortened V by 5 bases and J by 6 bases, and 6 bases separated the two germline ends. CDR3 in DNA: TGTGCCAGCAGCAACACGGATACGCAGTATTTT. As protein: CASSNTDTQYF.

The V call is TRBV6-5, the J call TRBJ1-2, with unresolved D. Germline CDR1 and CDR2: MNHEY and SVGAGI. This CDR3 is built from 13 residues. Trimming removed 5 bases from V and 6 bases from J, with 13 bases in between. CDR3 region: CASSSRLDNGYTF. The DNA of the CDR3 is TGTGCCAGCAGTAGCCGGCTGGATAATGGCTACACCTTC.

The chain combines TRBV6-5 with TRBJ2-6; D perhaps matches TRBD1 (5 bases). CDR1 and CDR2 from the germline V gene are MNHEY and SVGAGI. V shed 10 bases and J shed 0 bases, with 13 bases lying between them. This CDR3 is 15 amino acids long. CDR3 bases: TGTGCCACCCAGGACAACCGCTCTGGGGCCAACGTCCTGACTTTC. Translated, it gives CATQDNRSGANVLTF.

This rearrangement joins TRBV7-9 to TRBJ2-7, with 7 bases identical to TRBD2. J was trimmed by 5 bases and V by 1 base; bases with no gene match: 8. CDR1 SEHNR and CDR2 FQNEAQ come from the germline V gene (reference sequence). This CDR3 is 15 amino acids long. As DNA, the CDR3 is TGTGCCAGCAGCTTAGGTGGCGGGAGAATGGACGAGCAGTACTTC. Translating it yields CASSLGGGRMDEQYF.

About this clone itself: The junction does not match germline at one end; this may be a read error. The chain carries TRBV7-7 and TRBJ2-1, with D perhaps matching TRBD1 or TRBD2 (5 bases each). Germline V CDR1 and CDR2: SSHAT, FNYEAQ (reference sequence). This CDR3 contains 17 residues. The CDR3 loop is CASSLEVGASSYNEQFF. In nucleotides, the CDR3 is TGTGCTAGCAGCTTAGAAGTCGGGGCTAGCTCCTACAATGAGCAGTTCTTC. Variable domain in full (rest from reference TRBV7-7 and TRBJ2-1): GAGVSQSPRYKVTKRGQDVTLRCDPISSHATLYWYQQALGQGPEFLTYFNYEAQPDKSGLPSDRFSAERPEGSISTLTIQRTEQRDSAMYRCASSLEVGASSYNEQFFGPGTRLTVL.

CDR3 DNA sequence: TGTGCCAGCAGTTTTGCCGGGGGGTACACTGAAGCTTTCTTT. Its translation: CASSFAGGYTEAFF. The chain is built from TRBV28 and TRBJ1-1, with D maybe TRBD1 (5 bases). The CDR3 is made up of 14 amino acids. Looked up from germline, CDR1 is MDHEN and CDR2 is SYDVKM. V lost 3 bases and J 3 bases, leaving 11 bases between the germline ends.

The chain recombines TRBV4-1 with TRBJ1-2; 9 bases align to TRBD1. This CDR3 comprises 18 residues. Germline V gives CDR1 MGHRA, CDR2 YSYEKL. J was trimmed by 8 bases and V by 0 bases; bases with no gene match: 16. The CDR3 spells CASSQDRPEMGQGRGYTF. CDR3 sequence (DNA): TGCGCCAGCAGCCAAGATCGTCCTGAGATGGGACAGGGAAGAGGCTACACCTTC.

This sequence joins TRBV7-9 and TRBJ1-6; D gene ambiguous. Germline V gene data show CDR1 as SEHNR and CDR2 as FQNEAQ (reference sequence). V gave up 5 bases and J gave up 5 bases, with 13 bases separating them. The CDR3 totals 15 residues. The CDR3: CASSHGGDHNSPLHF. In nucleotides, the CDR3 is TGTGCCAGCAGCCACGGCGGGGATCATAATTCACCCCTCCACTTT. The whole variable domain, filled in from reference TRBV7-9 and TRBJ1-6, reads DTGVSQNPRHKITKRGQNVTFRCDPISEHNRLYWYRQTLGQGPEFLTYFQNEAQLEKSRLLSDRFSAERPKGSFSTLEIQRTEQGDSAMYLCASSHGGDHNSPLHFGNGTRLTVT.

V usage is TRBV30 and J usage is TRBJ1-6; D perhaps matches TRBD1 (5 bases). This CDR3 is 14 amino acids long. V gave up 0 bases and J gave up 6 bases, with 9 bases separating them. Per the germline V gene, CDR1 is GTSNPN and CDR2 is SVGIG (reference sequence). Here the CDR3 reads CAWSVGAANSPLHF. The CDR3 DNA sequence: TGTGCCTGGAGTGTAGGGGCAGCTAATTCACCCCTCCACTTT.

The rearrangement links TRBV6-6 to TRBJ2-2; weak D call: TRBD2 (6 bases). Germline V gene lookup returns CDR1 MNHNY and CDR2 SVGAGI (reference sequence). V lost 2 bases and J 2 bases, leaving 9 bases between the germline ends. CDR3 length equals 15 residues. The CDR3 DNA is TGTGCCAGCAGTTACGCGGCGGGAAACACCGGGGAGCTGTTTTTT. Translating gives CASSYAAGNTGELFF.

This clone has a single count. The chain carries TRBV6-4 and TRBJ1-1; the match to TRBD1 covers 9 bases. V shed 6 bases, J shed 1 base, and the junction held 3 bases outside the gene matches. Germline CDR1 reads MRHNA; CDR2 reads SNTAGT. This CDR3 has 14 amino acids. The CDR3 sequence: CASRGTGRNTEAFF. In DNA, the CDR3 is TGTGCCAGCAGGGGGACAGGGAGGAACACTGAAGCTTTCTTT.

This rearrangement joins TRBV9 to TRBJ2-1; 12 bases are a match to TRBD2. Germline V gene data show CDR1 as SGDLS and CDR2 as YYNGEE. V lost 4 bases and J lost 6; bases outside the gene matches: 8. The CDR3 loop spans 16 amino acids. The CDR3 here is CASSQGGTSGFNEQFF. The CDR3 DNA sequence: TGTGCCAGCAGCCAGGGGGGGACTAGCGGGTTCAATGAGCAGTTCTTC.

The chain couples TRBV3-1 (or the pseudogene TRBV3-2) to TRBJ1-4; D is unresolved. Deletions cut 0 bases from V and 1 base from J, with 3 bases between. This CDR3 comprises 14 residues. In germline, CDR1 is LGHDT, CDR2 YNNKEL (reference sequence). For the CDR3, the DNA is TGTGCCAGCAGCCAAGACCGAACTAATGAAAAACTGTTTTTT. Its translation is CASSQDRTNEKLFF.

In its sample, this clone was seen once. V and J are TRBV5-1 and TRBJ2-2; TRBD2 agrees at 9 bases. J gave up 6 bases and V 4 bases, and 10 bases lay outside the gene matches. This CDR3 contains 16 residues. CDR1 is SGHRS and CDR2 is YFSETQ in the germline V gene. The CDR3: CASSRAGTSWAGELFF. CDR3 DNA: TGCGCCAGCAGCCGGGCCGGGACTAGCTGGGCCGGGGAGCTGTTTTTT.

This CDR3 reads CASSKRTSGRERGYEQYF. CDR3 nucleotide sequence: TGTGCCAGCAGCAAACGGACTAGCGGACGCGAACGGGGGTACGAGCAGTACTTC. The chain links TRBV7-2 to TRBJ2-7; 10 bases align to TRBD2. After removal of 5 bases from V and 4 bases from J, the junction contained 17 bases not matched to a gene. Germline V gene data show CDR1 as SGHTA and CDR2 as FQGNSA. The CDR3 length is 18 residues.